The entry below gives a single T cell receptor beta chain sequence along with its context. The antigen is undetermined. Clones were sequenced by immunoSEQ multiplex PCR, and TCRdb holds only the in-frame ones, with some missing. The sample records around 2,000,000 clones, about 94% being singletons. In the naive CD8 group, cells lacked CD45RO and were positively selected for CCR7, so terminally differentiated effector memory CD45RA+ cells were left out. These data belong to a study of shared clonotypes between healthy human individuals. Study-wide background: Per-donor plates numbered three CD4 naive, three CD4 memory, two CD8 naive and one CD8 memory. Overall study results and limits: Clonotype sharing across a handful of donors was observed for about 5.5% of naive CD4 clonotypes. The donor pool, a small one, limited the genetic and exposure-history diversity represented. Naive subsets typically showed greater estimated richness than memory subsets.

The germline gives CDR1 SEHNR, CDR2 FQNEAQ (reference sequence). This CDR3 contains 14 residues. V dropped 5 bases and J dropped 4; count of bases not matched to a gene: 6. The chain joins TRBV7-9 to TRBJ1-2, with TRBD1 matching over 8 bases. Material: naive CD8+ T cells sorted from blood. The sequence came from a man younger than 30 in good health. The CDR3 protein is CASSLTGAGYGYTF. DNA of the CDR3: TGTGCCAGCAGCCTGACAGGGGCTGGCTATGGCTACACCTTC. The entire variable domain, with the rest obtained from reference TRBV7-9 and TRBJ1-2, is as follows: DTGVSQNPRHKITKRGQNVTFRCDPISEHNRLYWYRQTLGQGPEFLTYFQNEAQLEKSRLLSDRFSAERPKGSFSTLEIQRTEQGDSAMYLCASSLTGAGYGYTFGSGTRLTVV.